The 24 T cell receptor beta chains in this list originate from one sample, sequenced in a study of T cell repertoires in cytomegalovirus infection. TCRdb re-analysed the reads in MiXCR, keeping a single row per CDR3 protein. The sample yields around 99,000 distinct CDR3 sequences, roughly 30% seen once. The antigens these receptors bind are not known. Here the sequenced sample was CD8+ T cells from cultured PBMCs, taken from culture after CMV antigen stimulation. These receptor sequences come from a human donor in good health (CMV status not recorded). Some clones in this sample may be carry-over from other donors' samples.

V is TRBV11-2 and J is TRBJ1-2, with 7 bases aligning to TRBD1. V was pared by 6 bases and J by 1 base, with 5 bases of the junction left unmatched. The CDR3 is 14 amino acids. CDR1 is SGHAT, CDR2 FQNNGV, per germline. Here the CDR3 DNA reads TGTGCCAGCAGTCAACAGGGGAATAACTATGGCTACACCTTC. It yields the protein CASSQQGNNYGYTF.

The chain uses TRBV20-1 and TRBJ2-3; TRBD2 matches 8 bases. J was trimmed by 2 bases and V by 6 bases; bases with no gene match: 7. There are 14 residues in the CDR3. Germline-derived CDR1 and CDR2 are DFQATT and SNEGSKA (reference sequence). As DNA, the CDR3 is TGCAGTGCCGCTCCGGGACTAGTCACAGATACGCAGTATTTT. It translates to CSAAPGLVTDTQYF.

This chain uses TRBV27 with TRBJ1-1; D is unclear. Germline V gene sequence: CDR1 MNHEY, CDR2 SMNVEV (reference sequence). CDR3 size: 16 residues. V was clipped by 3 bases and J by 8 bases, with 22 bases between them. CDR3 in DNA: TGTGCCAGCAGTTTCAGTACAGCGGCGGCCAAATACGAAGCTTTCTTT. Translating it yields CASSFSTAAAKYEAFF.

The V and J genes are TRBV2 and TRBJ2-7; a possible D gene is TRBD2 (5 bases). V was trimmed by 4 bases and J by 2 bases, leaving 18 bases between them. The germline V gene encodes CDR1 SNHLY and CDR2 FYNNEI. This CDR3 comprises 16 residues. The CDR3 protein is CASSAGLTKVPYEQYF. CDR3 DNA: TGTGCCAGCAGTGCTGGACTGACCAAAGTTCCCTACGAGCAGTACTTC.

This clonotype has a handful of counts. The chain combines TRBV15 with TRBJ2-2; D possibly corresponds to TRBD2 (6 bases). Germline V gene sequence: CDR1 LNHNV, CDR2 YYDKDF (reference sequence). The V end was cut by 8 bases, the J end by 4 bases, with 11 bases between. CDR3 length: 13 amino acids. The CDR3 DNA reads as TGTGCCACCGAAGAGGGAGGCACCGGGGAGCTGTTTTTT. Translation: CATEEGGTGELFF. Filled out from reference TRBV15 and TRBJ2-2, the complete variable domain reads DAMVIQNPRYQVTQFGKPVTLSCSQTLNHNVMYWYQQKSSQAPKLLFHYYDKDFNNEADTPDNFQSRRPNTSFCFLDIRSPGLGDTAMYLCATEEGGTGELFFGEGSRLTVL.

This clonotype was seen ten or more times. The chain couples TRBV5-4 to TRBJ2-5, with 10 bases identical to TRBD1. The CDR3 loop spans 15 amino acids. In germline, CDR1 is SGHNT, CDR2 YYREEE (reference sequence). Trimming cost V 5 bases and J 5 bases; bases outside gene matches: 9. The CDR3 spells CASSNPGQGRETQYF. The CDR3 DNA reads TGTGCCAGCAGTAATCCGGGACAGGGGAGGGAGACCCAGTACTTC.

CDR3 sequence: CASSFLYPAQPAISGANVLTF. In DNA, the CDR3 is TGTGCCAGCAGTTTCCTATACCCAGCCCAGCCGGCCATCTCTGGGGCCAACGTCCTGACTTTC. The chain is built from TRBV28 and TRBJ2-6; no definite D call. The germline V gene has CDR1 MDHEN and CDR2 SYDVKM. The CDR3 has 21 amino acids. Trimming stripped 3 bases from V and 0 bases from J, with 24 bases between. Variable domain in full (rest from reference TRBV28 and TRBJ2-6): DVKVTQSSRYLVKRTGEKVFLECVQDMDHENMFWYRQDPGLGLRLIYFSYDVKMKEKGDIPEGYSVSREKKERFSLILESASTNQTSMYLCASSFLYPAQPAISGANVLTFGAGSRLTVL.

This clonotype was counted between two and nine times. The chain carries TRBV5-6 and TRBJ2-1, with D unclear. With 1 base removed from V and 10 bases from J, the gap between germline ends came to 6 bases. The CDR3 sequence is 11 residues long. Germline assignment: CDR1 SGHDT and CDR2 YYEEEE. The CDR3: CASSLNREQFF. In DNA, the CDR3 is TGTGCCAGCAGCTTGAATAGGGAGCAGTTCTTC. The full variable domain, with the rest looked up from reference TRBV5-6 and TRBJ2-1, is DAGVTQSPTHLIKTRGQQVTLRCSPKSGHDTVSWYQQALGQGPQFIFQYYEEEERQRGNFPDRFSGHQFPNYSSELNVNALLLGDSALYLCASSLNREQFFGPGTRLTVL.

This clonotype was seen repeatedly, ten times or more. The chain is built from TRBV7-2 and TRBJ2-1; D possibly corresponds to TRBD2 (6 bases). The CDR3 contains 15 residues. Germline lookup yields CDR1 SGHTA and CDR2 FQGNSA. V was trimmed by 5 bases and J by 0 bases, leaving 11 bases between them. For the CDR3, the DNA is TGTGCCAGCAGCGTCCGGGGGAGCTCCTACAATGAGCAGTTCTTC. The encoded protein is CASSVRGSSYNEQFF.

For this clonotype: A junction boundary mismatches the germline segment, possibly from a read error. The chain combines TRBV4-1 with TRBJ2-7, with TRBD2 matching 7 bases. CDR3 length: 15 residues. The germline V gene has CDR1 MGHRA and CDR2 YSYEKL. The CDR3 nucleotides are TGTGCCAGCAGCCAAGTTTGGGGGGAGGGTCGCGAGCAGTACTTC. It codes for CASSQVWGEGREQYF.

The V and J genes are TRBV28 and TRBJ1-5; D is ambiguous. Trimming stripped 8 bases from V and 1 base from J, with 6 bases between. The CDR3 covers 12 residues. From germline, CDR1 is MDHEN and CDR2 SYDVKM. This CDR3 reads CASLGSNQPQHF. CDR3 in DNA: TGTGCCAGCTTGGGCAGCAATCAGCCCCAGCATTTT.

The CDR3 here is CASSLGLAGFNEQFF. The CDR3 DNA reads TGTGCCAGCAGTTTAGGACTAGCGGGTTTCAATGAGCAGTTCTTC. V gene TRBV27 combines with J gene TRBJ2-1; 11 nucleotides line up with TRBD2. The CDR3 has 15 residues. CDR1 is MNHEY, CDR2 SMNVEV, per germline (reference sequence). Trimming removed 2 bases from V and 6 bases from J; junction bases left unmatched: 3.

This chain joins TRBV14 and TRBJ1-6; D is ambiguous. Germline values: CDR1 SGHDN, CDR2 FVKESK. This CDR3 contains 13 residues. V lost 4 bases and J lost 10, with 11 bases in between. The CDR3 here is CASSPVAGSPLHF. In DNA, the CDR3 is TGTGCCAGCAGCCCGGTAGCGGGCTCACCCCTCCACTTT. The whole variable domain, remainder taken from reference TRBV14 and TRBJ1-6, is EAGVTQFPSHSVIEKGQTVTLRCDPISGHDNLYWYRRVMGKEIKFLLHFVKESKQDESGMPNNRFLAERTGGTYSTLKVQPAELEDSGVYFCASSPVAGSPLHFGNGTRLTVT.

J is TRBJ2-7 and V is TRBV20-1, with D unresolved. With 3 bases removed from V and 4 bases from J, the gap between germline ends came to 19 bases. This CDR3 is built from 15 residues. Germline-derived CDR1 and CDR2 are DFQATT and SNEGSKA (reference sequence). As DNA, the CDR3 is TGCAGTGCTAGCAGCTCAGGATTGGCAACTTACGAGCAGTACTTC. It encodes CSASSSGLATYEQYF.

The chain joins TRBV27 to TRBJ2-1, with unresolved D. Germline assignment: CDR1 MNHEY and CDR2 SMNVEV (reference sequence). The CDR3 covers 14 residues. V was pared by 6 bases and J by 0 bases, with 9 bases between. CDR3 coding DNA: TGTGCCAGCAGCCCACTGAGCTCCTACAATGAGCAGTTCTTC. It codes for CASSPLSSYNEQFF.

The CDR3 here is CASSLLQETDTQYF. CDR3 DNA: TGTGCCAGCAGTTTACTGCAGGAGACAGATACGCAGTATTTT. The chain carries TRBV12-3 or TRBV12-4 and TRBJ2-3; D ambiguous. V gave up 2 bases and J gave up 3 bases, with 9 bases separating them. The length of the CDR3 is 14 residues.

The table lists this clonotype with many counts. The rearrangement joins TRBV5-6 to TRBJ2-7, with 7 positions matching TRBD1. The CDR3 has 17 residues. Germline lookup yields CDR1 SGHDT and CDR2 YYEEEE. After removal of 3 bases from V and 0 bases from J, the junction contained 12 bases not matched to a gene. As DNA, the CDR3 is TGTGCCAGCAGCTCCACCCTCTCGACAGGGAGCTCCTACGAGCAGTACTTC. Protein: CASSSTLSTGSSYEQYF.

CDR3 protein: CASRASGGAAYNEQFF. The CDR3, as DNA: TGCGCCAGCAGGGCTAGCGGGGGGGCCGCCTACAATGAGCAGTTCTTC. V is TRBV4-1 and J is TRBJ2-1, with 12 bases aligning to TRBD2. The CDR3 has 16 residues. Germline V CDR1 and CDR2: MGHRA, YSYEKL. J gave up 2 bases and V 6 bases, and 5 bases lay outside the gene matches.

This clonotype was recorded only once. This sequence may be a read error, since a much larger clone differs from it by one base. The J gene is TRBJ1-6, the V gene TRBV7-2; 12 positions agree with TRBD1. Germline V gene lookup returns CDR1 SGHTA and CDR2 FQGNSA. This CDR3 has 15 amino acids. V gave up 5 bases and J gave up 9 bases; unmatched junction bases: 5. In nucleotides, the CDR3 is TGTGCCAGCAGCAACGGGGACAGGGGGCGTTCACCCCTCCACTTT. Its translation is CASSNGDRGRSPLHF.

CDR3 nucleotide sequence: TGTGCCAGCAGCCCCGGGCCTTTGGACACTGAAGCTTTCTTT. It specifies CASSPGPLDTEAFF. This chain uses TRBV7-8 with TRBJ1-1; D is unclear. The CDR3 runs 14 residues. V shed 5 bases and J shed 3 bases, with 13 bases lying between them. Germline V lookup: CDR1 SGHVS, CDR2 FQNEAQ.

The rearrangement joins TRBV15 to TRBJ1-3; D unclear. The CDR3 sequence is 12 residues long. The V end lost 8 bases, the J end lost 2 bases, and 7 bases lay between the germline ends. The V gene's germline CDR1 is LNHNV and CDR2 YYDKDF (reference sequence). In DNA form, the CDR3 reads TGTGCCACCCTCGGCCCTGGAAACACCATATATTTT. This translates into CATLGPGNTIYF.

The chain carries TRBV11-3 and TRBJ1-1; D is unclear. CDR1 SGHNT and CDR2 YENEEA come from the germline V gene. This CDR3 contains 13 residues. Trimming pared 0 bases from V and 3 bases from J, leaving 5 bases between. Here the CDR3 DNA reads TGTGCCAGCAGCTTAGAGGCAGACACTGAAGCTTTCTTT. Its translation is CASSLEADTEAFF.

This rearrangement joins TRBV10-2 to TRBJ2-7; D gene ambiguous. Trimming removed 5 bases at V and 3 bases at J, with 14 bases between. Germline V gene sequence: CDR1 WSHSY, CDR2 SAAADI. CDR3 length: 14 amino acids. Here the CDR3 DNA reads TGCGCCAGCAGTTCAGGTTTGACCTTCTACGAGCAGTACTTC. This encodes CASSSGLTFYEQYF.

J is TRBJ2-7 and V is TRBV28; D is undetermined. Trimming took off 2 bases at V and 5 bases at J, with 10 bases between the two ends. In germline, CDR1 is MDHEN, CDR2 SYDVKM. This CDR3 spans 13 amino acids. The CDR3 DNA reads as TGTGCCAGCAGTTTAAGGGCCTGGGACGAGCAGTACTTC. Amino acid sequence: CASSLRAWDEQYF.